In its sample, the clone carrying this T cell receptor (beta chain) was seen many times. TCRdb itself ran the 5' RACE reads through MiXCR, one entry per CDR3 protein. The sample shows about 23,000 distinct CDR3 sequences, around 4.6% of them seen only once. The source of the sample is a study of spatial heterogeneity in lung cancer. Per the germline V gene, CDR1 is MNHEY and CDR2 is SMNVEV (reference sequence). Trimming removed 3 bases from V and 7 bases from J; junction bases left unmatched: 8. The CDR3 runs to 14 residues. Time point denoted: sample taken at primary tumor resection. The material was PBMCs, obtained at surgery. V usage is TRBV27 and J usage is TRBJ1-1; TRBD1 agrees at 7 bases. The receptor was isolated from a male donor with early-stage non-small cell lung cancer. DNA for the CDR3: TGTGCCAGCAGTTTGCAGGGGGGTTGGGGTGAAGCTTTCTTT. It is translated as CASSLQGGWGEAFF.